What follows are 14 T cell receptor beta chains derived from one specimen sequenced in a study of blood T cell repertoires in COVID-19. Data came from immunoSEQ multiplex PCR; TCRdb stores just in-frame clones and leaves some out. Of tens of thousands of clones listed, approximately 82% are singletons. Input material: peripheral blood. Every receptor here comes from a human donor in a cohort sampled during active or convalescent COVID-19.

The genes are TRBV6-5 and TRBJ1-6, with TRBD1 as a possible D gene (5 bases). The CDR3 covers 16 residues. Trimming removed 4 bases at V and 12 bases at J, with 22 bases between. Germline CDR1 is MNHEY and CDR2 is SVGAGI. CDR3 in amino acids: CASSSPSRQSSQPLHF. The CDR3, as DNA: TGTGCCAGCAGTTCCCCATCCAGACAGTCGAGTCAACCCCTCCACTTT.

The CDR3 reads CASSLGQLNQPQHF. In DNA form, the CDR3 reads TGCGCCAGCAGCTTGGGACAGCTGAATCAGCCCCAGCATTTT. V usage is TRBV5-1 and J usage is TRBJ1-5, with TRBD1 as a possible D gene (5 bases). The CDR3 covers 14 residues. The germline gives CDR1 SGHRS, CDR2 YFSETQ. V shed 0 bases and J shed 4 bases, with 8 bases lying between them. Complete variable domain (other parts from reference TRBV5-1 and TRBJ1-5): KAGVTQTPRYLIKTRGQQVTLSCSPISGHRSVSWYQQTPGQGLQFLFEYFSETQRNKGNFPGRFSGRQFSNSRSEMNVSTLELGDSALYLCASSLGQLNQPQHFGDGTRLSIL.

The chain couples TRBV18 to TRBJ2-2; 7 bases are shared with TRBD2. Germline V gives CDR1 KGHSH, CDR2 LQKENI. The V gene end was trimmed by 0 bases and the J gene end by 3 bases; junction bases not matched to a gene: 10. The CDR3 is 18 residues long. Here the CDR3 DNA reads TGTGCCAGCTCACCACCGGGGCGTTTGGCGGGGGACACCGGGGAGCTGTTTTTT. Translated: CASSPPGRLAGDTGELFF.

CDR3 region: CASSYQGNQPQHF. DNA of the CDR3: TGTGCCAGCAGCTACCAGGGCAATCAGCCCCAGCATTTT. V is TRBV12-3 or TRBV12-4 and J is TRBJ1-5, with D hard to call. This CDR3 contains 13 residues. Trimming shortened V by 6 bases and J by 2 bases, and 8 bases separated the two germline ends.

The chain has TRBV5-6 and TRBJ1-1; the match to TRBD1 covers 7 bases. The V gene's germline CDR1 is SGHDT and CDR2 YYEEEE. V lost 1 base and J lost 4; bases outside the gene matches: 7. The length of the CDR3 is 15 residues. CDR3 DNA: TGTGCCAGCAGCTTGTTCTCCCAGGGGGGCACTGAAGCTTTCTTT. Translated: CASSLFSQGGTEAFF.

In this sample, this clone turned up a few times. CDR3 DNA: TGCAGCGTTGACGGGGAGACTAACACCGGGGAGCTGTTTTTT. Protein: CSVDGETNTGELFF. This rearrangement joins TRBV29-1 to TRBJ2-2, with D possibly being TRBD2 (5 bases). Trimming cost V 3 bases and J 2 bases, with 10 bases left between them. This CDR3 spans 14 amino acids. Germline V CDR1 and CDR2: SQVTM, ANQGSEA.

The V and J genes are TRBV6-5 and TRBJ1-5; 7 bases align to TRBD1. The junction had 3 bases not matched to a gene; V was cut back by 0 bases and J by 7 bases. CDR1 MNHEY and CDR2 SVGAGI come from the germline V gene. This CDR3 is built from 14 residues. The CDR3: CASSYSAGGQPQHF. The CDR3 region has the DNA TGTGCCAGCAGTTACTCTGCAGGGGGACAGCCCCAGCATTTT.

This chain joins TRBV18 and TRBJ1-3; unclear D gene. This CDR3 comprises 16 residues. Germline loops: CDR1 KGHSH, CDR2 LQKENI. Trimming left V 1 base short and J 2 bases short, with 12 bases between. CDR3 DNA sequence: TGTGCCAGCTCACCACGGAGGGAGTCGCCTGGAAACACCATATATTTT. Protein sequence: CASSPRRESPGNTIYF.

The chain links TRBV9 to TRBJ2-5; D might be TRBD1 (6 bases). Germline V CDR1 and CDR2: SGDLS, YYNGEE. V was shortened by 4 bases and J by 5 bases, with 18 bases between the two germline ends. The CDR3 totals 15 residues. DNA for the CDR3: TGTGCCAGCAGCAACAGGGTAGGGGGTGGCGAGACCCAGTACTTC. Translation: CASSNRVGGGETQYF.

The gene calls are TRBV6-5 and TRBJ1-1; D is undetermined. The CDR3 loop spans 14 amino acids. Trimming removed 8 bases at V and 0 bases at J, with 13 bases between. Looked up from germline, CDR1 is MNHEY and CDR2 is SVGAGI. This chain's CDR3 is CASLNRVMNTEAFF. The CDR3 DNA is TGTGCCAGCTTAAACCGGGTTATGAACACTGAAGCTTTCTTT.

V is TRBV2 and J is TRBJ1-1; D uncertain. This CDR3 comprises 14 residues. Per germline, CDR1 SNHLY and CDR2 FYNNEI. V was cut by 5 bases and J by 0 bases, with 10 bases left in between. The CDR3 DNA reads as TGTGCCAGCAGTAGCGGGGTTCTGAACACTGAAGCTTTCTTT. Translated: CASSSGVLNTEAFF.

V usage is TRBV6-1 and J usage is TRBJ1-2, with 7 nucleotides matching TRBD1. Germline lookup yields CDR1 MNHNS and CDR2 SASEGT. The J segment lost 7 bases and the V segment lost 1 base, leaving 3 bases of the junction unmatched. The CDR3 consists of 13 residues. CDR3 nucleotide sequence: TGTGCCAGCAGTGAAGTCAACAGGGGTGGCTACACCTTC. It translates to CASSEVNRGGYTF.

This chain uses TRBV2 with TRBJ1-3, with 7 bases fitting TRBD1. The germline V gene has CDR1 SNHLY and CDR2 FYNNEI. V gave up 5 bases and J gave up 7 bases; unmatched junction bases: 5. The CDR3 has 13 residues. The CDR3 reads CASSLDRENTIYF. CDR3 sequence (DNA): TGTGCCAGCAGTCTCGACAGGGAGAACACCATATATTTT. The entire variable domain, with the rest obtained from reference TRBV2 and TRBJ1-3, is as follows: EPEVTQTPSHQVTQMGQEVILRCVPISNHLYFYWYRQILGQKVEFLVSFYNNEISEKSEIFDDQFSVERPDGSNFTLKIRSTKLEDSAMYFCASSLDRENTIYFGEGSWLTVV.

The chain carries TRBV19 and TRBJ2-1; possible D gene TRBD2, 5 bases. The germline V and J ends were trimmed by 9 bases and 7 bases, with 22 bases remaining between them. Germline values: CDR1 LNHDA, CDR2 SQIVND (reference sequence). CDR3 length: 15 residues. CDR3 amino acids: CASSYTRLAENEQFF. The DNA of the CDR3 is TGTGCCAGCTCTTATACTAGGCTAGCAGAAAATGAGCAGTTCTTC.